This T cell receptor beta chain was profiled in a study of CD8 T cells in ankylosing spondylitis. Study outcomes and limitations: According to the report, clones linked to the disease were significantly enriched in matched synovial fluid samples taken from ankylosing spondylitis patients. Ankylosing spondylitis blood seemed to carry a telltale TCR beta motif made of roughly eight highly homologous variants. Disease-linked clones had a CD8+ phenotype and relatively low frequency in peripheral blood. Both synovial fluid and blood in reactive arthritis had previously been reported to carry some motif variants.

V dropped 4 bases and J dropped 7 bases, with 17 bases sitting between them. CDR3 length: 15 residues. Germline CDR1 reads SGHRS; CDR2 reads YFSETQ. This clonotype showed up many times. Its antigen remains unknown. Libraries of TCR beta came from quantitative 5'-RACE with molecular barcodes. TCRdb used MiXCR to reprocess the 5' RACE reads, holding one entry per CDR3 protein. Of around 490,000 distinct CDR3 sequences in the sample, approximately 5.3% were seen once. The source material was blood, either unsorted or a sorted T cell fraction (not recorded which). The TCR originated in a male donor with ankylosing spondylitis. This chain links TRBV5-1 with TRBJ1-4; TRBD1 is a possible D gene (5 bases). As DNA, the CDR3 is TGCGCCAGCAGCCACGGGGAGGGGTCAGGTGAAAAACTGTTTTTT. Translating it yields CASSHGEGSGEKLFF. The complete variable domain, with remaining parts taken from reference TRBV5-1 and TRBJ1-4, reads KAGVTQTPRYLIKTRGQQVTLSCSPISGHRSVSWYQQTPGQGLQFLFEYFSETQRNKGNFPGRFSGRQFSNSRSEMNVSTLELGDSALYLCASSHGEGSGEKLFFGSGTQLSVL.